The text below deals with one TCR beta chain. The data derive from a study of shared clonotypes between healthy human individuals. Sequencing was performed with immunoSEQ multiplex PCR; in TCRdb, only in-frame clones are kept and a portion is missing. The data show about 2.4 million clones, roughly 93% seen once. The CDR3 spans 13 residues. Between the trimmed V and J ends, which lost 10 bases and 5 bases, there was a span of 18 bases. CDR1 and CDR2 from the germline V gene are MNHNY and SVGAGI (reference sequence). This receptor was obtained from a man younger than 35 in good health. Some clones in this sample may be carry-over from other donors' samples. The chain carries TRBV6-6 and TRBJ2-7; perhaps D is TRBD1 or TRBD2 (5 bases each). Sequencing was done on a sample of naive CD4+ T cells from PBMCs. Indicated subset: CD45RA+ positively selected. The CDR3 nucleotides read TGTGCCACCCTTTCGGACACCGGGAACGAGCAGTACTTC. Amino acids: CATLSDTGNEQYF.